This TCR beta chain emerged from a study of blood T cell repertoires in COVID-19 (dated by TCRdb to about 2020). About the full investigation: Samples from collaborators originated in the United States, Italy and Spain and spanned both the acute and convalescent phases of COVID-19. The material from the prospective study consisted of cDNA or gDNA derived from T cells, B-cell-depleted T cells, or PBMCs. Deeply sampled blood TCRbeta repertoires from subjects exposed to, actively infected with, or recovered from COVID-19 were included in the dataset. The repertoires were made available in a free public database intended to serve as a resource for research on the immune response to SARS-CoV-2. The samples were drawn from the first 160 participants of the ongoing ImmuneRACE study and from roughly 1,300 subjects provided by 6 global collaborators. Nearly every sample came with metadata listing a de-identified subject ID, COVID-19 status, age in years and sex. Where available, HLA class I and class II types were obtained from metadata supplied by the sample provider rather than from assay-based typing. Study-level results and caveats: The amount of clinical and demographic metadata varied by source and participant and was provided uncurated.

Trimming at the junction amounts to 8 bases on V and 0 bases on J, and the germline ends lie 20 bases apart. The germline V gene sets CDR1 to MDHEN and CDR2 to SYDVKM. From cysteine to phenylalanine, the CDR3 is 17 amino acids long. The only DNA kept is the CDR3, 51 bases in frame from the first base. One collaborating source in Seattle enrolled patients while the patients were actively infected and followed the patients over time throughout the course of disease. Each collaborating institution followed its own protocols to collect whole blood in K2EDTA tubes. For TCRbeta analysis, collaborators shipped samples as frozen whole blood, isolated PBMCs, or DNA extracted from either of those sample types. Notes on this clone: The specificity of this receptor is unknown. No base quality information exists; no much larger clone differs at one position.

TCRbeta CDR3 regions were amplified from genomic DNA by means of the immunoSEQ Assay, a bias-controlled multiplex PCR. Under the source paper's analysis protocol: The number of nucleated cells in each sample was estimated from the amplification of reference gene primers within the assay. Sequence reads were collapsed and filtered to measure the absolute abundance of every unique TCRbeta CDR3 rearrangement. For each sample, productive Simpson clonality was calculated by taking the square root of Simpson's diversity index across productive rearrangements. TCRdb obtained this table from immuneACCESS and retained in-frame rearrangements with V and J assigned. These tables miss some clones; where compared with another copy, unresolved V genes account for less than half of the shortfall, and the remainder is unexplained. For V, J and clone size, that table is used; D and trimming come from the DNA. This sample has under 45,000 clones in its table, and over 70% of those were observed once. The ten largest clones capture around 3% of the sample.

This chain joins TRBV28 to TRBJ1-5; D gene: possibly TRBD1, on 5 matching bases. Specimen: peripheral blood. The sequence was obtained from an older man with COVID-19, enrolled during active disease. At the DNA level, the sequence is TGTGCCAGCTTCCCGGCAGGGCTGACGTATAGCAATCAGCCCCAGCATTTT. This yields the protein CASFPAGLTYSNQPQHF.